The TCR beta chain under discussion was sequenced for a study of blood T cell repertoires in COVID-19. Some clones are missing from TCRdb's copy, which holds only in-frame ones; the method was immunoSEQ multiplex PCR. The table shows roughly 400,000 clones, with approximately 91% occurring only once. The CDR3 length is 15 residues. J was trimmed by 3 bases and V by 5 bases; bases with no gene match: 6. CDR1 is MNHEY, CDR2 SMNVEV, per germline (reference sequence). The V gene is TRBV27, the J gene TRBJ2-2; 7 bases match TRBD1. The receptor's source is a woman younger than 30 who had been exposed to COVID-19. The specimen was PBMCs or T cells enriched from blood (not recorded which). The CDR3 spells CASSPGTADTGELFF. CDR3 DNA: TGTGCCAGCAGTCCCGGGACAGCGGACACCGGGGAGCTGTTTTTT.